These 18 T cell receptor beta chains came from one sample sequenced in a study of sequential checkpoint blockade in melanoma. Measured with immunoSEQ multiplex PCR; TCRdb has only the in-frame clones, and not every one. This table has roughly 20,000 clones, 26% appearing once. Treatment defined: randomized to nivolumab then ipilimumab (arm A) or the reverse (arm B). Sample: tumor tissue (inferred from file names), taken from a patient given nivolumab and ipilimumab in sequence. All receptors derive from a human donor with melanoma.

The V gene is TRBV29-1, the J gene TRBJ2-3; D is unresolved. There are 14 residues in the CDR3. V was cut by 4 bases and J by 4 bases, with 15 bases left in between. Germline V gene data show CDR1 as SQVTM and CDR2 as ANQGSEA. CDR3 DNA: TGCAGCGTTGGAGTCTCAATAAATGCAGATACGCAGTATTTT. Its translation is CSVGVSINADTQYF.

The chain joins TRBV19 to TRBJ2-3, with 12 bases aligning to TRBD2. The length of the CDR3 is 15 residues. Germline CDR1 reads LNHDA; CDR2 reads SQIVND (reference sequence). V lost 1 base to trimming and J lost 10 bases; unmatched junction nucleotides: 6. Here the CDR3 reads CASSIGASGRASQYF. The CDR3 DNA sequence: TGTGCCAGTAGTATAGGGGCTAGCGGGAGGGCCTCGCAGTATTTT.

This clone is medium-sized by share. The chain uses TRBV11-3 and TRBJ2-5; 13 bases line up with TRBD2. The CDR3 covers 16 residues. Per the germline V gene, CDR1 is SGHNT and CDR2 is YENEEA. The V and J ends lost 4 bases and 5 bases, in that order; junction bases with no gene match: 7. CDR3 sequence reads: CASSSTSGGIRETQYF. As DNA, the CDR3 is TGTGCCAGCAGCTCGACTAGCGGGGGGATCCGGGAGACCCAGTACTTC.

The gene calls are TRBV28 and TRBJ1-5; maybe TRBD1 (6 bases). V was cut by 7 bases and J by 0 bases, with 16 bases left in between. Germline V CDR1 and CDR2: MDHEN, SYDVKM. CDR3 length equals 16 residues. The CDR3 coding sequence is TGTGCCAGCACGATAACAGGGTTTAGTAGCAATCAGCCCCAGCATTTT. Translated, it gives CASTITGFSSNQPQHF.

This clone was detected only a few times. This chain links TRBV15 with TRBJ1-1, with TRBD1 as a possible D gene (6 bases). CDR1 LNHNV and CDR2 YYDKDF come from the germline V gene (reference sequence). This CDR3 region has 16 residues. V dropped 1 base and J dropped 12 bases, with 24 bases sitting between them. The CDR3 here is CATSRVLSRAGEKTFF. The CDR3 DNA follows: TGTGCCACCAGCAGAGTGCTATCCAGGGCAGGGGAAAAAACTTTCTTT.

The rearrangement uses TRBV30 and TRBJ1-1, with D hard to call. CDR1 is GTSNPN, CDR2 SVGIG, per germline (reference sequence). The length of the CDR3 is 12 residues. Trimming took off 2 bases at V and 6 bases at J, with 10 bases between the two ends. The CDR3 DNA is TGTGCCTGGAGTCTGCATGTCGCTGAAGCTTTCTTT. Its protein product is CAWSLHVAEAFF.

CDR3 bases: TGTGCCAGCAGCTCGACAGGGCACCCAGCCGGGGAGCTGTTTTTT. This encodes CASSSTGHPAGELFF. V usage is TRBV28 and J usage is TRBJ2-2; 7 bases agree with TRBD1. Germline V gene data show CDR1 as MDHEN and CDR2 as SYDVKM. The V gene end was trimmed by 6 bases and the J gene end by 6 bases; junction bases not matched to a gene: 10. The CDR3 spans 15 residues.

The sample holds a few counts of this clone. The CDR3 DNA follows: TGTGCCAGCAGTGAATTTTCGAGGGCCTCCCCGGAGACCCAGTACTTC. Protein sequence: CASSEFSRASPETQYF. The V gene is TRBV9, the J gene TRBJ2-5; weak D call: TRBD2 (5 bases). Trimming left V 5 bases short and J 5 bases short, with 22 bases between. Looked up from germline, CDR1 is SGDLS and CDR2 is YYNGEE. CDR3 length: 16 amino acids.

Within the sample, this clone is medium-sized. This chain connects TRBV9 to TRBJ2-1; D is possibly TRBD2 (6 bases). This CDR3 has 16 residues. Germline loops: CDR1 SGDLS, CDR2 YYNGEE. Trimming removed 3 bases at V and 2 bases at J, with 15 bases between. The CDR3, as DNA: TGTGCCAGCAGCGGGGGTCTGGGCGGGACCTACAATGAGCAGTTCTTC. Translating gives CASSGGLGGTYNEQFF.

The table lists this clone with a few counts. J is TRBJ2-2 and V is TRBV30; the D gene is possibly TRBD1 (7 bases). CDR1 and CDR2 from the germline V gene are GTSNPN and SVGIG (reference sequence). The CDR3 has 14 amino acids. V was cut by 5 bases and J by 3 bases, with 13 bases left in between. CDR3: CAWGTQGDTGELFF. CDR3 sequence (DNA): TGTGCCTGGGGGACTCAGGGGGACACCGGGGAGCTGTTTTTT. Looking up the rest from reference TRBV30 and TRBJ2-2 gives the full variable domain: SQTIHQWPATLVQPVGSPLSLECTVEGTSNPNLYWYRQAAGRGLQLLFYSVGIGQISSEVPQNLSASRPQDRQFILSSKKLLLSDSGFYLCAWGTQGDTGELFFGEGSRLTVL.

This clone was recorded once. V is TRBV19 and J is TRBJ2-4; 7 bases are a match to TRBD2. This CDR3 spans 16 amino acids. After removal of 11 bases from V and 2 bases from J, the junction contained 15 bases not matched to a gene. The V gene's germline CDR1 is LNHDA and CDR2 SQIVND (reference sequence). DNA of the CDR3: TGTGCCCCTTACACCCAGCGGGGATATACCAAAAACATTCAGTACTTC. This sequence encodes CAPYTQRGYTKNIQYF.

This rearrangement joins TRBV5-1 to TRBJ2-5; D is possibly TRBD2 (6 bases). Between the trimmed V and J ends, which lost 1 base and 5 bases, there was a span of 12 bases. CDR3 size: 14 residues. Germline-derived CDR1 and CDR2 are SGHRS and YFSETQ. The DNA for the CDR3 is TGCGCCAGCAGCTTGTACGGGGGATCGGAGACCCAGTACTTC. The encoded protein is CASSLYGGSETQYF.

The rearrangement uses TRBV6-8 and TRBJ1-5; no firm D call. CDR1 and CDR2 (germline): MNHGY, SAAAGT. This CDR3 contains 15 residues. The V end lost 7 bases, the J end lost 6 bases, and 19 bases lay between the germline ends. CDR3 residues: CASTPGGLGSQPQHF. The CDR3 nucleotides are TGTGCCAGCACCCCCGGCGGCCTGGGGAGTCAGCCCCAGCATTTT.

This chain connects TRBV19 to TRBJ2-3; no definite D call. This CDR3 comprises 15 residues. Trimming stripped 6 bases from V and 1 base from J, with 14 bases between. Germline V gene sequence: CDR1 LNHDA, CDR2 SQIVND (reference sequence). Here the CDR3 DNA reads TGTGCCAGTAGCTCCCCGCCAGGCGGCACAGATACGCAGTATTTT. Translated: CASSSPPGGTDTQYF.

The chain couples TRBV19 to TRBJ1-2; 8 nucleotides agree with TRBD1. J was trimmed by 6 bases and V by 4 bases; bases with no gene match: 7. The CDR3 sequence is 14 residues long. Germline V gene sequence: CDR1 LNHDA, CDR2 SQIVND (reference sequence). The chain's CDR3 is CASSRGQGGHGYTF. Written as DNA, the CDR3 is TGTGCCAGTAGTAGAGGACAGGGAGGCCATGGCTACACCTTC.

Only a few counts were recorded for this clone. The V and J genes are TRBV11-3 and TRBJ2-2, with D perhaps TRBD2 (6 bases). V lost 5 bases and J 1 base, leaving 11 bases between the germline ends. The CDR3 is 15 residues long. Germline loops: CDR1 SGHNT, CDR2 YENEEA. The chain's CDR3 is CASSDWDWNTGELFF. The CDR3, as DNA: TGTGCCAGCAGCGATTGGGACTGGAACACCGGGGAGCTGTTTTTT.

This chain uses TRBV6-8 with TRBJ2-7; 9 bases agree with TRBD2. Germline-derived CDR1 and CDR2 are MNHGY and SAAAGT. This CDR3 has 19 amino acids. The trim removed 6 bases at V and 5 bases at J, leaving 23 bases unmatched. CDR3 DNA: TGTGCCAGCAGCCCCGGCCCGGGCGGGGGGGCCTTAAGTCTTCACGAGCAGTACTTC. Its protein product is CASSPGPGGGALSLHEQYF.

The chain joins TRBV5-1 to TRBJ2-7; no firm D call. V lost 2 bases to trimming and J lost 6 bases, with 15 bases between them. This CDR3 spans 14 amino acids. Germline lookup yields CDR1 SGHRS and CDR2 YFSETQ. CDR3 protein: CASSLYDGSAEQYF. In DNA form, the CDR3 reads TGCGCCAGCAGCTTATACGACGGGTCCGCCGAGCAGTACTTC.